Shown below are 25 T cell receptor beta chains from a single sample sequenced in a study of T cell changes during pregnancy in multiple sclerosis. Sequencing was performed with immunoSEQ multiplex PCR; in TCRdb, only in-frame clones are kept and a portion is missing. The table lists 50,000 or so clones, 80% to 90% of them singletons. Here the sequenced sample was CD8+ T cells from peripheral blood mononuclear cells, taken in the second trimester of pregnancy. These TCRs come from a female donor with multiple sclerosis, enrolled in a pregnancy study.

The chain couples TRBV19 to TRBJ2-7, with TRBD2 matching 11 bases. Trimming at V came to 10 bases and at J to 4 bases, leaving 9 bases not matched to a gene. The CDR3 totals 14 residues. Germline CDR1 LNHDA, CDR2 SQIVND (reference sequence). CDR3 residues: CATSPLAGGYEQYF. The CDR3 bases are TGTGCCACTTCGCCCCTAGCGGGGGGTTACGAGCAGTACTTC.

The chain is built from TRBV7-3 and TRBJ2-1, with 10 bases identical to TRBD2. Looked up from germline, CDR1 is SGHTA and CDR2 is FQGTGA. V lost 7 bases and J lost 7; bases outside the gene matches: 13. The CDR3 extends over 16 amino acids. This CDR3 is CASKEGSSGRVNEQFF. Written as DNA, the CDR3 is TGTGCCAGCAAAGAAGGGTCAAGCGGGAGGGTTAATGAGCAGTTCTTC.

The chain recombines TRBV28 with TRBJ2-5; TRBD1 matches at 7 bases. The germline CDR1 and CDR2 sequences are MDHEN and SYDVKM. With 3 bases clipped from V and 0 bases from J, the junction kept 13 bases outside the gene matches. The CDR3 runs 18 residues. CDR3: CASSFQAGTAENQETQYF. CDR3 in DNA: TGTGCCAGCAGTTTTCAAGCAGGGACAGCGGAGAACCAAGAGACCCAGTACTTC.

CDR3 nucleotides: TGTGCCAGTAGTATCTCTCCGACTACCGACAATGAGCAGTTCTTC. Encoded protein: CASSISPTTDNEQFF. V usage is TRBV19 and J usage is TRBJ2-1, with a weak D call TRBD2 (5 bases). The germline CDR1 and CDR2 sequences are LNHDA and SQIVND (reference sequence). The CDR3 runs 15 residues. Trimming pared 3 bases from V and 5 bases from J, leaving 14 bases between.

The rearrangement links TRBV5-1 to TRBJ1-1, with 7 bases identical to TRBD1. The CDR3 loop spans 13 amino acids. The V segment lost 1 base and the J segment 3 bases; nucleotides outside the gene matches: 0. Germline V gene lookup returns CDR1 SGHRS and CDR2 YFSETQ. CDR3 region: CASSLTGDTEAFF. The CDR3 bases are TGCGCCAGCAGCTTGACAGGGGACACTGAAGCTTTCTTT.

The chain links TRBV7-6 to TRBJ2-7, with 11 bases lining up with TRBD2. Germline lookup yields CDR1 SGHVS and CDR2 FNYEAQ. The junction had 7 bases not matched to a gene; V was cut back by 5 bases and J by 1 base. This CDR3 region has 16 residues. As DNA, the CDR3 is TGTGCCAGCAGCCCATTAGCGGGGGGGCGTTCCTACGAGCAGTACTTC. Translation: CASSPLAGGRSYEQYF.

The rearrangement joins TRBV9 to TRBJ2-2; no definite D call. This CDR3 region has 15 residues. V shed 2 bases and J shed 1 base, with 9 bases lying between them. From germline, CDR1 is SGDLS and CDR2 YYNGEE. CDR3 bases: TGTGCCAGCAGCGTTCCCCCCGGGAACACCGGGGAGCTGTTTTTT. Translating gives CASSVPPGNTGELFF.

This chain uses TRBV30 with TRBJ2-7; no clear D. Germline values: CDR1 GTSNPN, CDR2 SVGIG (reference sequence). CDR3 length: 11 amino acids. V was pared by 4 bases and J by 2 bases, with 6 bases between. The CDR3 protein is CAWIEAYEQYF. Written as DNA, the CDR3 is TGTGCCTGGATTGAGGCCTACGAGCAGTACTTC.

CDR3 sequence: CAISEETAGNTIYF. The CDR3 DNA is TGTGCCATCAGTGAGGAAACGGCTGGAAACACCATATATTTT. V usage is TRBV10-3 and J usage is TRBJ1-3; D remains ambiguous. Trimming stripped 2 bases from V and 2 bases from J, with 7 bases between. The length of the CDR3 is 14 residues. Germline loops: CDR1 ENHRY, CDR2 SYGVKD.

This chain connects TRBV6-1 to TRBJ1-3, with D possibly matching TRBD1 (5 bases). V was shortened by 6 bases and J by 0 bases, with 12 bases between the two germline ends. CDR1 is MNHNS, CDR2 SASEGT, per germline. The CDR3 covers 15 residues. In DNA form, the CDR3 reads TGTGCCAGCAGATTCAGGGTCCGCTCTGGAAACACCATATATTTT. Its protein product is CASRFRVRSGNTIYF.

The rearrangement uses TRBV2 and TRBJ2-7; 7 nucleotides agree with TRBD1. Germline V gene lookup returns CDR1 SNHLY and CDR2 FYNNEI. This CDR3 contains 14 residues. V shed 3 bases, J shed 3 bases, and the junction held 5 bases outside the gene matches. The CDR3 here is CASSELGGVYEQYF. CDR3 DNA sequence: TGTGCCAGCAGTGAGTTAGGGGGCGTCTACGAGCAGTACTTC.

The chain employs TRBV6-1 and TRBJ2-3; TRBD2 is a possible D gene (7 bases). The V end was cut by 7 bases, the J end by 5 bases, with 19 bases between. CDR3 length: 15 residues. Germline loops: CDR1 MNHNS, CDR2 SASEGT. The CDR3 spells CASTTSGGRQDTQYF. In DNA form, the CDR3 reads TGTGCCAGCACCACATCCGGGGGGCGTCAAGATACGCAGTATTTT.

The chain is built from TRBV6-4 and TRBJ2-6; TRBD1 is a possible D gene (5 bases). The V gene's germline CDR1 is MRHNA and CDR2 SNTAGT. Trimming left V 0 bases short and J 2 bases short, with 11 bases between. The CDR3 extends over 17 amino acids. Here the CDR3 DNA reads TGTGCCAGCAGTGACTCAGATGCAGGGACTGGGGCCAACGTCCTGACTTTC. Amino acid sequence: CASSDSDAGTGANVLTF.

The chain recombines TRBV5-8 with TRBJ1-2; D perhaps matches TRBD1 (6 bases). CDR3 size: 13 residues. The V gene's germline CDR1 is SGHTS and CDR2 YDEGEE. The V gene lost 4 bases and the J gene lost 5 bases, with 12 bases spanning the gap. The CDR3 DNA reads as TGTGCCAGCAGCCGGACAGTGCAGTATGGCTACACCTTC. Protein: CASSRTVQYGYTF.

CDR3 nucleotides: TGTGCCAGCAACCAGGTCCCGGGAGTTACAGATACGCAGTATTTT. It is translated as CASNQVPGVTDTQYF. The rearrangement joins TRBV7-9 to TRBJ2-3; D may be TRBD2 (6 bases). Germline CDR1 SEHNR, CDR2 FQNEAQ (reference sequence). CDR3 length: 15 residues. Trimming shortened V by 7 bases and J by 3 bases, and 17 bases separated the two germline ends. The full variable domain, rest sourced from reference TRBV7-9 and TRBJ2-3, is DTGVSQNPRHKITKRGQNVTFRCDPISEHNRLYWYRQTLGQGPEFLTYFQNEAQLEKSRLLSDRFSAERPKGSFSTLEIQRTEQGDSAMYLCASNQVPGVTDTQYFGPGTRLTVL.

The chain carries TRBV9 and TRBJ1-1; D remains ambiguous. This CDR3 has 13 amino acids. The V and J ends lost 0 bases and 4 bases respectively, with 7 bases between them. Germline values: CDR1 SGDLS, CDR2 YYNGEE. The CDR3 here is CASSVVQFTEAFF. The CDR3 coding sequence is TGTGCCAGCAGCGTAGTTCAGTTCACTGAAGCTTTCTTT.

The chain joins TRBV6-5 to TRBJ1-2; TRBD1 is a possible D gene (5 bases). Trimming pared 5 bases from V and 8 bases from J, leaving 15 bases between. The CDR3 contains 13 residues. Germline assignment: CDR1 MNHEY and CDR2 SVGAGI. The CDR3 spells CASSADSREGYTF. CDR3 bases: TGTGCCAGCAGTGCTGATTCCAGGGAAGGCTACACCTTC.

The rearrangement joins TRBV10-3 to TRBJ1-1; 9 bases are a match to TRBD1. The CDR3 has 14 residues. CDR1 ENHRY and CDR2 SYGVKD come from the germline V gene. V shed 7 bases and J 8 bases; nucleotides not matched to a gene: 11. CDR3 in DNA: TGTGCCATCACTCCGGGGGACAGGGTTCGGGAAGCTTTCTTT. Amino acid sequence: CAITPGDRVREAFF.

The chain has TRBV6-5 and TRBJ1-4, with D maybe TRBD1 (5 bases). The CDR3 contains 13 residues. V was pared by 5 bases and J by 1 base, with 5 bases between. The germline V gene has CDR1 MNHEY and CDR2 SVGAGI. The CDR3: CASSTGTNEKLFF. CDR3 in DNA: TGTGCCAGCAGTACAGGAACTAATGAAAAACTGTTTTTT.

The chain has TRBV27 and TRBJ1-2, with 7 bases that match TRBD1. With V trimmed by 6 bases and J by 4 bases, 14 bases remained unmatched. Germline V gives CDR1 MNHEY, CDR2 SMNVEV (reference sequence). The CDR3 has 16 residues. The CDR3 DNA reads TGTGCCAGCAGCTACTCCCCGGACAGGCCCAGCTATGGCTACACCTTC. It is translated as CASSYSPDRPSYGYTF.

DNA for the CDR3: TGCGCCAGCAGCCAACACTGGACAGGGGGCTTCGAGCAGTACTTC. This sequence encodes CASSQHWTGGFEQYF. The chain joins TRBV4-1 to TRBJ2-7; 11 nucleotides agree with TRBD1. From germline, CDR1 is MGHRA and CDR2 YSYEKL. The V and J ends lost 2 bases and 6 bases, in that order; junction bases with no gene match: 6. The CDR3 has 15 amino acids.

The chain joins TRBV27 to TRBJ1-2; no definite D call. Trimming took 3 bases from V and 6 from J, leaving 20 bases between them. The CDR3 sequence is 16 residues long. Germline CDR1 MNHEY, CDR2 SMNVEV (reference sequence). CDR3 in amino acids: CASSLKWESRWDGYTF. Here the CDR3 DNA reads TGTGCCAGCAGTTTGAAGTGGGAGTCGCGGTGGGATGGCTACACCTTC.

In DNA form, the CDR3 reads TGTGCCAGTAGTATAACTAGCGGGGGATCCTACGAGCAGTACTTC. Protein: CASSITSGGSYEQYF. The rearrangement uses TRBV19 and TRBJ2-7, with 11 positions matching TRBD2. Trimming at V came to 2 bases and at J to 1 base, leaving 1 base not matched to a gene. This CDR3 contains 15 residues. Germline lookup yields CDR1 LNHDA and CDR2 SQIVND (reference sequence).

The V and J genes are TRBV6-1 and TRBJ1-1; D is unresolved. The CDR3 is 15 amino acids. V gave up 4 bases and J gave up 1 base, with 13 bases separating them. Looked up from germline, CDR1 is MNHNS and CDR2 is SASEGT. The CDR3 bases are TGTGCCAGCAGTGCCCGACCGGGGAGGAACACTGAAGCTTTCTTT. Translated, it gives CASSARPGRNTEAFF.

The rearrangement uses TRBV19 and TRBJ1-1; D unresolved. Per germline, CDR1 LNHDA and CDR2 SQIVND (reference sequence). CDR3 length equals 11 residues. V lost 7 bases, J lost 7 bases, and 10 bases lay in between. The DNA of the CDR3 is TGTGCCAGTATCCGGGGAGATGAAGCTTTCTTT. As protein: CASIRGDEAFF.